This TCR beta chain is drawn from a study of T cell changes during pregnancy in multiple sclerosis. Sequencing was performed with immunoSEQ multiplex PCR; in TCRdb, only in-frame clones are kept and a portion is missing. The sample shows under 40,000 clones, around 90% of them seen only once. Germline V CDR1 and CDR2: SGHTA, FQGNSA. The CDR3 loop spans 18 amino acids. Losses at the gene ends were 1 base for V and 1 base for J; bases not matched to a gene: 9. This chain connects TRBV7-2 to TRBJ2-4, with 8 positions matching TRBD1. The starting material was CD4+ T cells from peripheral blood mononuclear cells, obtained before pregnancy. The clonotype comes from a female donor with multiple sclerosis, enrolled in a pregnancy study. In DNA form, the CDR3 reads TGTGCCAGCAGCTTAGGGGGGTACAGGGGGAAGGCCAAAAACATTCAGTACTTC. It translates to CASSLGGYRGKAKNIQYF.